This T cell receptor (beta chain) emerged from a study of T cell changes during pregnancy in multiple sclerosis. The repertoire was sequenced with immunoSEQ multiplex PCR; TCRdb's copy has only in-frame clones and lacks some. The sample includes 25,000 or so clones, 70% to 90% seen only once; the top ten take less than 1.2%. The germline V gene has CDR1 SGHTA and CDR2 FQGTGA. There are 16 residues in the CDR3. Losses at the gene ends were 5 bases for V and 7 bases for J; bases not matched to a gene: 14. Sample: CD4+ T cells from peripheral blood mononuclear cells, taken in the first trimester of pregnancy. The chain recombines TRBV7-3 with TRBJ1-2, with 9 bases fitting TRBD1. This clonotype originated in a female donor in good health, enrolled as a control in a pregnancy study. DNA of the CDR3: TGTGCCAGCAGCCCAGGAGGGGAACAGGGGGCGCTTGGCTACACCTTC. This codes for CASSPGGEQGALGYTF.